A selection of T cell receptor beta chains follows, all from one sample in a study of blood T cell repertoires in COVID-19. Profiling relied on immunoSEQ multiplex PCR, and the TCRdb table lists in-frame clones only, not all of them. Among about 36,000 clones listed, more than 60% were seen once. Sequenced input: peripheral blood. Receptors originate from a man aged 60 to 75 with active COVID-19. The CDR3 runs from the conserved cysteine through the conserved F or W. A D gene is named only where the DNA matches it firmly. Clone size is not always given. Where it is, it says once, few, many or a class for expanded clones.

V gene	J gene	clone size	D gene	CDR3 length	CDR3 protein	CDR3 DNA
TRBV7-9	TRBJ2-1	.	TRBD1	15	CASSFGQGAWDEQFF	TGTGCCAGCAGCTTCGGACAGGGGGCTTGGGATGAGCAGTTCTTC
TRBV6-5	TRBJ1-3	.	TRBD1	14	CASSRQGTGNTIYF	TGTGCCAGCAGTCGACAGGGGACAGGAAACACCATATATTTT
TRBV4-1	TRBJ2-1	.	.	12	CASSHPQAEQFF	TGCGCCAGCAGCCATCCACAGGCTGAGCAGTTCTTC
TRBV6-5	TRBJ2-7	.	TRBD1	13	CASRRTGSYEQYF	TGTGCCAGCAGGCGGACAGGATCCTACGAGCAGTACTTC
TRBV20-1	TRBJ2-7	.	.	11	CSARSGHEQYF	TGCAGTGCCCGGAGCGGGCACGAGCAGTACTTC
TRBV28	TRBJ1-2	.	.	12	CASRTRNYGYTF	TGTGCCAGCAGGACACGTAACTATGGCTACACCTTC
TRBV3-1/TRBV3-2	TRBJ2-1	.	TRBD1	16	CASSHSDRGLGNEQFF	TGTGCCAGCAGCCATTCTGACAGGGGGCTGGGAAATGAGCAGTTCTTC
TRBV27	TRBJ1-5	.	.	16	CASSLFPDRKGEPQHF	TGTGCCAGCAGTTTATTCCCGGACAGAAAGGGGGAGCCCCAGCATTTT
TRBV9	TRBJ2-7	.	TRBD2	15	CASSGLAGGAYEQYF	TGTGCCAGCAGCGGTCTAGCGGGGGGGGCCTACGAGCAGTACTTC
TRBV7-9	TRBJ1-1	.	.	15	CASSFPSDRLVEAFF	TGTGCCAGCAGCTTTCCGTCTGACAGGCTCGTTGAAGCTTTCTTT
TRBV7-2	TRBJ2-2	.	.	13	CASSFTTVGELFF	TGTGCCAGCAGCTTTACGACAGTCGGGGAGCTGTTTTTT
TRBV6-6	TRBJ1-3	.	.	16	CASSYSIQGSGNTIYF	TGTGCCAGCAGTTACTCAATACAGGGCTCTGGAAACACCATATATTTT
TRBV18	TRBJ1-2	medium-sized	TRBD1	15	CASSPTGQGGYGYTF	TGTGCCAGCTCACCTACCGGACAGGGAGGATATGGCTACACCTTC
TRBV30	TRBJ2-2	.	.	14	CAWSVTRPTGELFF	TGTGCCTGGAGTGTAACTAGGCCAACCGGGGAGCTGTTTTTT
TRBV19	TRBJ2-1	once	TRBD1	15	CASSIPDREYNEQFF	TGTGCCAGTAGTATACCCGACAGGGAATACAATGAGCAGTTCTTC
TRBV5-4	TRBJ2-5	.	.	14	CASTGQEGIGEQYF	TGTGCCAGCACAGGGCAGGAGGGTATCGGGGAGCAGTACTTC
TRBV12-5	TRBJ1-5	.	TRBD1	17	CASGLGRDRVADQPQHF	TGTGCTAGTGGTTTGGGCCGGGACAGGGTGGCAGATCAGCCCCAGCATTTT
TRBV10-3	TRBJ1-2	.	.	15	CAISEGGGTPDGYTF	TGTGCCATCAGTGAGGGCGGGGGGACCCCAGATGGCTACACCTTC
TRBV6-5	TRBJ2-7	.	.	12	CASSYSDYEQYF	TGTGCCAGCAGTTACAGCGACTACGAGCAGTACTTC
TRBV7-9	TRBJ2-5	.	TRBD1	16	CASSFRTGLGQETQYF	TGTGCCAGCAGCTTTCGGACAGGGTTAGGCCAAGAGACCCAGTACTTC
TRBV28	TRBJ2-7	.	TRBD1	15	CASTGTGGSRYEQYF	TGTGCCAGCACCGGGACAGGGGGTTCGAGGTACGAGCAGTACTTC
TRBV19	TRBJ2-7	.	TRBD1	14	CASSTGQGNGEQYF	TGTGCCAGTAGTACGGGACAGGGCAATGGGGAGCAGTACTTC
TRBV12-3/TRBV12-4	TRBJ1-1	.	.	11	CASSLRGEAFF	TGTGCCAGCAGTTTGAGAGGAGAAGCTTTCTTT
TRBV19	TRBJ2-1	.	TRBD1	14	CASSITGQPNEQFF	TGTGCCAGTAGTATAACGGGACAGCCCAATGAGCAGTTCTTC
TRBV4-3	TRBJ2-7	.	TRBD2	15	CASSKARDYLYEQYF	TGCGCCAGCTCAAAGGCCAGGGACTATCTCTACGAGCAGTACTTC
TRBV4-2	TRBJ2-3	.	TRBD2	15	CASSPSGGGTDTQYF	TGTGCCAGCAGCCCAAGCGGGGGGGGCACAGATACGCAGTATTTT
TRBV5-1	TRBJ2-1	few	.	12	CASSSTGNEQFF	TGCGCCAGCAGCTCAACAGGGAATGAGCAGTTCTTC